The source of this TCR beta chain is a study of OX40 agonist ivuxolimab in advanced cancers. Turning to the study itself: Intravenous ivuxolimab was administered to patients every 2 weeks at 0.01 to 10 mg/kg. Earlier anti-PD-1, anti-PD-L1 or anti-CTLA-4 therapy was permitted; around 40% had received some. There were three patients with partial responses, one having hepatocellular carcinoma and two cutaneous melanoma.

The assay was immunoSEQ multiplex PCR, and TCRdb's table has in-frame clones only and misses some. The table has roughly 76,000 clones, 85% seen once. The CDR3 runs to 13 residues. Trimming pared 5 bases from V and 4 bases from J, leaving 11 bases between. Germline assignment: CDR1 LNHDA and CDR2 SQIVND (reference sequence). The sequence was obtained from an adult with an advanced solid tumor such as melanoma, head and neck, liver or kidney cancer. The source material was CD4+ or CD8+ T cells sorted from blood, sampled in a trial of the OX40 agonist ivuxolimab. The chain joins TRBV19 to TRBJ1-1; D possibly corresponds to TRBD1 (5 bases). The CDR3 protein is CASSVRGFTEAFF. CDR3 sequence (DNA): TGTGCCAGTAGTGTTAGGGGATTCACTGAAGCTTTCTTT. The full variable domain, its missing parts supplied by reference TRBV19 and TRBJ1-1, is DGGITQSPKYLFRKEGQNVTLSCEQNLNHDAMYWYRQDPGQGLRLIYYSQIVNDFQKGDIAEGYSVSREKKESFPLTVTSAQKNPTAFYLCASSVRGFTEAFFGQGTRLTVV.